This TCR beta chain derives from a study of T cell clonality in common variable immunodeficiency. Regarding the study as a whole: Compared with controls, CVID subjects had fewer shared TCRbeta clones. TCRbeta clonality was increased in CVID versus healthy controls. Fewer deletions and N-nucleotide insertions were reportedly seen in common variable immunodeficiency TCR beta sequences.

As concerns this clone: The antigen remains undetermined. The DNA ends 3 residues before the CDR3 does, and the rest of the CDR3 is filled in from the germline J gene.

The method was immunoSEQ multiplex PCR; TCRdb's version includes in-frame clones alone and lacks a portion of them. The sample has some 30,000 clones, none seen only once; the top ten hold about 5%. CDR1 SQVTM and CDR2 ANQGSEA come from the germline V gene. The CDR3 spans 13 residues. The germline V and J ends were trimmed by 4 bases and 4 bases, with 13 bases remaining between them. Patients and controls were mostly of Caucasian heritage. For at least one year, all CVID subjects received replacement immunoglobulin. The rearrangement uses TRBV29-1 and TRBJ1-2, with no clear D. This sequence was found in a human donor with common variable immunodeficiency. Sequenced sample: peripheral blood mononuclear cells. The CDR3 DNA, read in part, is TGCAGCGTTGGAGTAGGGCAGACCTATGGC. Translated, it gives CSVGVGQTYG. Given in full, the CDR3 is CSVGVGQTYGYTF.